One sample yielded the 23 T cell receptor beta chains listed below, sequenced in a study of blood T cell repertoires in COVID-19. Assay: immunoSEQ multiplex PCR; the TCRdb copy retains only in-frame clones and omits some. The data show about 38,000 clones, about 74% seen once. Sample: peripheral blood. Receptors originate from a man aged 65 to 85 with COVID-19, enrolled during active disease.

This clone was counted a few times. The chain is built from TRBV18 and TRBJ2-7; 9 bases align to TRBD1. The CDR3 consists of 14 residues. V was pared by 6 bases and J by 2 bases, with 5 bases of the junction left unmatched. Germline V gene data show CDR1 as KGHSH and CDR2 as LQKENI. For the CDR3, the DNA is TGTGCCAGCTCGTCCGGGACAGGGACCTACGAGCAGTACTTC. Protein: CASSSGTGTYEQYF. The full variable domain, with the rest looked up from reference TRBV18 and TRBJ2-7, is NAGVMQNPRHLVRRRGQEARLRCSPMKGHSHVYWYRQLPEEGLKFMVYLQKENIIDESGMPKERFSAEFPKEGPSILRIQQVVRGDSAAYFCASSSGTGTYEQYFGPGTRLTVT.

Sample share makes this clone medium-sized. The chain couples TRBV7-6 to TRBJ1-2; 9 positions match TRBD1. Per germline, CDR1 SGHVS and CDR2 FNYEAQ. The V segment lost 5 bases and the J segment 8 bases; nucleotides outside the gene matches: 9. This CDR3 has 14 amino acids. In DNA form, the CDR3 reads TGTGCCAGCAGCCAACAACAGGGGGCCGGCGGCTACACCTTC. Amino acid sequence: CASSQQQGAGGYTF.

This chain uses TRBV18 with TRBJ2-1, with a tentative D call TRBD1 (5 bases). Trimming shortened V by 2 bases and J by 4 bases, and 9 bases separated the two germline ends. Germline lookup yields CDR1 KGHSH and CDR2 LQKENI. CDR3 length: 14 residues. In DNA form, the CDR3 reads TGTGCCAGCTCACCAGGGGCCATGTACAATGAGCAGTTCTTC. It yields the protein CASSPGAMYNEQFF.

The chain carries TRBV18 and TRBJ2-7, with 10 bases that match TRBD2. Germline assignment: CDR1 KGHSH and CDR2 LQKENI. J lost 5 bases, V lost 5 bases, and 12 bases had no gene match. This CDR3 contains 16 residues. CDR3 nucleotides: TGTGCCAGCTCAGCGGGGGGGTCTAGCGGGAGCCACGAGCAGTACTTC. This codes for CASSAGGSSGSHEQYF.

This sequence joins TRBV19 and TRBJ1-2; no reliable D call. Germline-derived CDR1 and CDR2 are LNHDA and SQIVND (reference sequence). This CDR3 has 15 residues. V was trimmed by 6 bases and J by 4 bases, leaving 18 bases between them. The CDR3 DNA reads TGTGCCAGTAGGATAAAGGACGGGGTCAGCTATGGCTACACCTTC. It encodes CASRIKDGVSYGYTF.

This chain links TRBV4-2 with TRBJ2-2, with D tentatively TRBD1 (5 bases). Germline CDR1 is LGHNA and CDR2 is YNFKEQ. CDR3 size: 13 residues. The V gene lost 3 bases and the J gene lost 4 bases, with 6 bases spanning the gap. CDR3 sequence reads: CASSHQGTGELFF. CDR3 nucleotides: TGTGCCAGCAGCCATCAGGGCACCGGGGAGCTGTTTTTT.

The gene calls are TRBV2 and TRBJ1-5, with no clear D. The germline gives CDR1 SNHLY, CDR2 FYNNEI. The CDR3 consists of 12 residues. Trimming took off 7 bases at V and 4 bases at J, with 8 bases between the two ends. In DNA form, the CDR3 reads TGTGCCAGCAACAGCTTTAATCAGCCCCAGCATTTT. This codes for CASNSFNQPQHF.

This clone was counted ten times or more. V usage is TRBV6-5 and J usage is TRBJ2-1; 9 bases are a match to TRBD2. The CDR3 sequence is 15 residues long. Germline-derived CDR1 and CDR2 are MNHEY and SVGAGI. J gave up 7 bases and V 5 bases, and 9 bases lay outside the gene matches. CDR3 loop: CASSNTEAGGNEQFF. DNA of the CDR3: TGTGCCAGCAGTAACACAGAAGCGGGAGGTAATGAGCAGTTCTTC.

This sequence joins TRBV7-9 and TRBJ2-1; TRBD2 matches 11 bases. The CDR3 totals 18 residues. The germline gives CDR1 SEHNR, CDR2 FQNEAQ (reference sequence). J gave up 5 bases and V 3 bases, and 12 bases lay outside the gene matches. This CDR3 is CASSFPSIPTSGNNEQFF. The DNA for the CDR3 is TGTGCCAGCAGCTTCCCATCCATTCCGACTAGCGGGAACAATGAGCAGTTCTTC.

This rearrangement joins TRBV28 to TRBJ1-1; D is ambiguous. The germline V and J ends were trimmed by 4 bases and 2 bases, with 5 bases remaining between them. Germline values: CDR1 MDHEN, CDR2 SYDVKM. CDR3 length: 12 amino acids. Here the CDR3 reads CASSWANTEAFF. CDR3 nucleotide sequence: TGTGCCAGCAGTTGGGCTAACACTGAAGCTTTCTTT.

The CDR3 nucleotides read TGCACCAGCAGCCAACACCCCAGGGCTGTTCGGGAGGCGAACACCGGGGAGCTGTTTTTT. Its protein is CTSSQHPRAVREANTGELFF. The rearrangement uses TRBV1 and TRBJ2-2; whether TRBD2, the table's D call, matches the DNA was not checked. TRBV1 constitutes a pseudogene. The CDR3 has 20 amino acids.

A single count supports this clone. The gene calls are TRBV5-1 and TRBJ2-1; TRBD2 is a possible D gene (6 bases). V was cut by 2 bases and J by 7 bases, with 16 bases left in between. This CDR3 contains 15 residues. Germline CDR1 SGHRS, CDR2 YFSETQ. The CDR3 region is CASSFRPGTDNEQFF. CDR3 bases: TGCGCCAGCAGCTTCCGCCCCGGGACTGATAATGAGCAGTTCTTC.

In DNA, the CDR3 is TGCGCCAGCAGGACTAGCGGGGGCACAGATACGCAGTATTTT. Its protein product is CASRTSGGTDTQYF. The chain carries TRBV5-1 and TRBJ2-3; 11 nucleotides line up with TRBD2. In germline, CDR1 is SGHRS, CDR2 YFSETQ. The trim removed 5 bases at V and 1 base at J, leaving 0 bases unmatched. The CDR3 is 14 residues long.

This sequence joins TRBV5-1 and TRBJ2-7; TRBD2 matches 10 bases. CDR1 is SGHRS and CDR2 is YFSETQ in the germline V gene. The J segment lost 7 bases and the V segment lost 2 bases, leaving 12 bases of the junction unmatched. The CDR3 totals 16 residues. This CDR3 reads CASSLQLLAGVNEQYF. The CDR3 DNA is TGCGCCAGCAGCTTACAGTTGCTAGCGGGAGTAAATGAGCAGTACTTC.

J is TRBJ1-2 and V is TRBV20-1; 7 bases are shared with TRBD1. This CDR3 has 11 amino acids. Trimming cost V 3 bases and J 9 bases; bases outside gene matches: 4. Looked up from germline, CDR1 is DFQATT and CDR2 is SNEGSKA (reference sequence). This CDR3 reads CSASIRGRYTF. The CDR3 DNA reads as TGCAGTGCTAGTATAAGGGGGCGCTACACCTTC.

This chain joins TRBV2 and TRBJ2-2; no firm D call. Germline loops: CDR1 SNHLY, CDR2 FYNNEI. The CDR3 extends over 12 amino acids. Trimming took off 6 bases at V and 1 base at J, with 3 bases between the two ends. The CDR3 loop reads CASRQNTGELFF. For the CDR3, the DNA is TGTGCCAGCAGACAGAACACCGGGGAGCTGTTTTTT.

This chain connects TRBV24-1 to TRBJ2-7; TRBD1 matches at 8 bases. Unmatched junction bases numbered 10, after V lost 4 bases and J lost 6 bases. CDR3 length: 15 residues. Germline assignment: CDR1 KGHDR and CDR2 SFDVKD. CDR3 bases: TGTGCCACCAGTGACCCAGGGGGCGCGGAATCCGAGCAGTACTTC. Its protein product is CATSDPGGAESEQYF.

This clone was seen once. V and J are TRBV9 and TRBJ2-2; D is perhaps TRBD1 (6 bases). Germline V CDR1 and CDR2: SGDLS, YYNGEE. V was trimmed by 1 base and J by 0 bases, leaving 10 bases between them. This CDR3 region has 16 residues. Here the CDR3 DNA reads TGTGCCAGCAGCGTAAGACAGGCCGCGAACACCGGGGAGCTGTTTTTT. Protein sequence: CASSVRQAANTGELFF. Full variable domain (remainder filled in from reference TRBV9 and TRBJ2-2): DSGVTQTPKHLITATGQRVTLRCSPRSGDLSVYWYQQSLDQGLQFLIQYYNGEERAKGNILERFSAQQFPDLHSELNLSSLELGDSALYFCASSVRQAANTGELFFGEGSRLTVL.

CDR3 nucleotides: TGTGCCAGCAGCCAAGTAACAGGGGTGACCTACGAGCAGTACTTC. It yields the protein CASSQVTGVTYEQYF. This sequence joins TRBV4-2 and TRBJ2-7; 7 bases fit TRBD1. The CDR3 is 15 amino acids. Trimming removed 1 base from V and 2 bases from J; junction bases left unmatched: 5. Germline lookup yields CDR1 LGHNA and CDR2 YNFKEQ.

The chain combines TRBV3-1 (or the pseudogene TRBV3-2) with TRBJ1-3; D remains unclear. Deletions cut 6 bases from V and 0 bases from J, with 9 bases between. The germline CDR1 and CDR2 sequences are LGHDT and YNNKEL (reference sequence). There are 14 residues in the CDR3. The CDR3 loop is CASRYAGSGNTIYF. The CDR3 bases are TGTGCCAGCAGATATGCAGGCTCTGGAAACACCATATATTTT.

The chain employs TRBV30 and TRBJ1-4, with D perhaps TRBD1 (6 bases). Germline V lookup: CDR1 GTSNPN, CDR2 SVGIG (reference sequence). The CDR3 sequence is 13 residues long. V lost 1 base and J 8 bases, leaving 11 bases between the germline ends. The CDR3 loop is CAWSAQGPEKLFF. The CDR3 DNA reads TGTGCCTGGAGTGCCCAGGGGCCCGAAAAACTGTTTTTT.

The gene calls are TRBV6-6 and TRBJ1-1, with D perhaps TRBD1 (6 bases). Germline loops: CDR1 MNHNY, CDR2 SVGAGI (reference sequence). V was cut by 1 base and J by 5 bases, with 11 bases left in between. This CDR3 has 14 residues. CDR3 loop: CASSYLGAQTEAFF. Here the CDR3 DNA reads TGTGCCAGCAGTTACTTGGGGGCGCAAACTGAAGCTTTCTTT.

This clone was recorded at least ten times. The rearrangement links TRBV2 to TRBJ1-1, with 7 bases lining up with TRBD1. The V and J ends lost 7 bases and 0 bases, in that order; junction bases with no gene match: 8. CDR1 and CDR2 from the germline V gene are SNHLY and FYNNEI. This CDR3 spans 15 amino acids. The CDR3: CASKTGLEMNTEAFF. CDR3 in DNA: TGTGCCAGCAAGACAGGGTTAGAGATGAACACTGAAGCTTTCTTT.